This T cell receptor (beta chain) was documented in a study of early T cells in non-severe SARS-CoV-2 infection. Study-wide background: The study sequenced bulk RNA from unsorted whole blood, with chains unpaired.

About this clonotype itself: Antigen unknown.

Researchers tagged individual cDNA molecules with unique molecular identifiers. TCRdb re-called the 5' RACE reads through MiXCR, storing one row per CDR3 protein. The data hold about 73,000 distinct CDR3 sequences, with about 13% observed a single time. The CDR3 runs 17 residues. V was trimmed by 0 bases and J by 3 bases, leaving 15 bases between them. Germline-derived CDR1 and CDR2 are SGHRS and YFSETQ. Overall study results and limits: Reliance on VDJdb matching favored anti-spike CD8 responses; private and CD4 specificities were missed.

The sequence derives from an adult who was a healthcare worker with PCR-confirmed SARS-CoV-2 infection or an uninfected control (not recorded which). The chain has TRBV5-1 and TRBJ1-4; D call uncertain. Material for sequencing was whole blood. CDR3 loop: CASSLGPSTAANEKLFF. CDR3 nucleotide sequence: TGCGCCAGCAGCTTGGGACCCTCGACGGCTGCTAATGAAAAACTGTTTTTT.